This TCR beta chain was sequenced in a study of beta chain features in type 1 diabetes. Study-level information: No age, gender or cell yield differences were seen between patients and healthy donors.

The CDR3 sequence is 12 residues long. Trimming took off 1 base at V and 6 bases at J, with 3 bases between the two ends. The germline gives CDR1 SGHNT, CDR2 YENEEA. Details on this clone: Its antigen is currently unknown.

What was sequenced were expressed TCRB transcripts, since all of the isolated RNA had been reverse transcribed. Deep immunoSEQ sequencing covered naive, central memory and regulatory T cell samples. TCRdb's copy holds only in-frame clones and misses some; the assay was immunoSEQ multiplex PCR. The sample has hundreds of thousands of clones; about an eighth are singletons. Findings and limits, study-wide: Insertion counts at VDJ junctions were lower in type 1 diabetes patients, who also showed more deletions there. Researchers report that Type 1 diabetes patients had moderately but significantly shorter TCRB CDR3s across all four CD4+ subsets.

This receptor was obtained from a young man with type 1 diabetes. The chain joins TRBV11-3 to TRBJ2-2; D gene uncertain. Source material: naive CD4+ T cells from blood. The chain's CDR3 is CASSLASGELFF. DNA for the CDR3: TGTGCCAGCAGCTTAGCCTCCGGGGAGCTGTTTTTT. Full variable domain (remainder filled in from reference TRBV11-3 and TRBJ2-2): EAGVVQSPRYKIIEKKQPVAFWCNPISGHNTLYWYLQNLGQGPELLIRYENEEAVDDSQLPKDRFSAERLKGVDSTLKIQPAELGDSAVYLCASSLASGELFFGEGSRLTVL.